Listed below are T cell receptor beta chains from one sample, sequenced in a study of blood T cell repertoires in COVID-19. Profiled with immunoSEQ multiplex PCR; TCRdb holds only in-frame clones, not every one. The table lists about 190,000 clones, around 85% of them singletons, with about 3.5% in the top ten. Sequenced material: PBMCs or T cells enriched from blood (not recorded which). The source of these receptors is a woman aged 25 to 39 who had recovered from COVID-19. Both conserved end residues are part of each CDR3. D genes are given only for firm matches. Expanded clones get a size class; other rows say once, few or many, or leave the size out.

clone_size	cdr3_length	v_call	j_call	d_call	cdr3_aa	cdr3_nt
NA	15	TRBV12-2	TRBJ1-5	NA	CASRSLTGSNQPQHF	TGTGCAAGTCGCTCCCTGACAGGTAGCAATCAGCCCCAGCATTTT
NA	14	TRBV6-1	TRBJ1-2	NA	CASREGTQYYGYTF	TGTGCCAGCAGAGAAGGGACACAGTACTATGGCTACACCTTC
NA	14	TRBV11-2	TRBJ2-2	NA	CASSLGRSTGELFF	TGTGCCAGCAGCCTGGGGCGGAGCACCGGGGAGCTGTTTTTT
NA	13	TRBV3-1/TRBV3-2	TRBJ2-7	NA	CASSQDKPSEPTF	TGTGCCAGCAGCCAAGATAAACCTAGCGAACCCACCTTC
NA	15	TRBV2	TRBJ1-6	TRBD1	CASTRSGTAYSPLHF	TGTGCCAGCACCAGATCCGGGACAGCCTACTCACCCCTCCACTTT
NA	13	TRBV28	TRBJ1-1	NA	CASSLRRGTEAFF	TGTGCCAGCAGCCTTCGAAGGGGCACTGAAGCTTTCTTT
once	15	TRBV18	TRBJ1-5	NA	CASSPDGQINQPQHF	TGTGCCAGCTCACCGGATGGACAGATAAATCAGCCCCAGCATTTT
NA	18	TRBV3-1/TRBV3-2	TRBJ2-3	TRBD2	CASSQGTSGGGETDTQYF	TGTGCCAGCAGCCAAGGGACTAGCGGGGGAGGGGAAACAGATACGCAGTATTTT
once	16	TRBV11-1	TRBJ2-3	TRBD2	CASSLRRRGDTDTQYF	TGTGCCAGCAGCTTAAGGAGGCGGGGGGACACAGATACGCAGTATTTT
NA	16	TRBV18	TRBJ1-5	TRBD1	CASSPRDRGHNQPQHF	TGTGCCAGCTCACCACGGGACAGGGGACACAATCAGCCCCAGCATTTT
NA	15	TRBV18	TRBJ1-2	NA	CASSPGDTYFYGYTF	TGTGCCAGCTCACCAGGGGACACCTATTTCTATGGCTACACCTTC
NA	15	TRBV5-4	TRBJ1-1	NA	CASSSKQGADTEAFF	TGTGCCAGCAGCTCCAAACAGGGTGCCGACACTGAAGCTTTCTTT
NA	13	TRBV3-1/TRBV3-2	TRBJ1-1	NA	CASSQGGRTEAFF	TGTGCCAGCAGCCAGGGAGGGAGAACTGAAGCTTTCTTT
few	16	TRBV5-1	TRBJ2-2	NA	CASSLTTSSVTGELFF	TGCGCCAGCAGCTTGACAACTAGCTCGGTCACCGGGGAGCTGTTTTTT